Following are 24 T cell receptor beta chains from one sample sequenced in a study of T-cell reconstitution after alpha-beta-depleted transplantation in children. Using unique molecular identifiers, the investigators prepared the TCRbeta library. Each CDR3 protein gets one entry after TCRdb re-called the PCR reads with MiXCR. The top ten clones hold about 12% of a sample with about 200,000 distinct CDR3 sequences, more than 12% of them seen once. The specimen comprised PBMCs from the stem cell graft donor, sampled from the stem cell graft. The receptors were gathered from a human donor who donated a stem cell graft to a child with acute lymphoblastic leukemia.

This clonotype was seen many times. The V and J genes are TRBV12-3 or TRBV12-4 and TRBJ2-7; TRBD1 might be the D (6 bases). The CDR3 has 14 residues. V lost 5 bases to trimming and J lost 1 base, with 12 bases between them. CDR3 sequence (DNA): TGTGCCAGCAGTAAGGGGGTTACGTCCTACGAGCAGTACTTC. Its translation is CASSKGVTSYEQYF.

The V and J genes are TRBV11-3 and TRBJ2-2; D is uncertain. Deletions cut 3 bases from V and 7 bases from J, with 6 bases between. CDR1 is SGHNT and CDR2 is YENEEA in the germline V gene. The CDR3 runs to 12 residues. The CDR3 DNA sequence: TGTGCCAGCAGCTTTGCCGGCGGGGAGCTGTTTTTT. It specifies CASSFAGGELFF. Full variable domain (rest looked up from reference TRBV11-3 and TRBJ2-2): EAGVVQSPRYKIIEKKQPVAFWCNPISGHNTLYWYLQNLGQGPELLIRYENEEAVDDSQLPKDRFSAERLKGVDSTLKIQPAELGDSAVYLCASSFAGGELFFGEGSRLTVL.

This clonotype was picked up many times. This chain joins TRBV7-9 and TRBJ2-1; possibly TRBD2 for D (6 bases). This CDR3 region has 16 residues. Trimming left V 3 bases short and J 3 bases short, with 15 bases between. CDR1 SEHNR and CDR2 FQNEAQ come from the germline V gene (reference sequence). The CDR3 DNA follows: TGTGCCAGCAGCTTGGGCCTAGGACTAAACTACAATGAGCAGTTCTTC. This encodes CASSLGLGLNYNEQFF.

This clonotype has ten or more counts. The gene calls are TRBV5-5 and TRBJ2-3; D possibly matches TRBD1 or TRBD2 (5 bases each). Looked up from germline, CDR1 is SGHKS and CDR2 is YYEKEE (reference sequence). The CDR3 consists of 16 residues. Trimming pared 2 bases from V and 1 base from J, leaving 14 bases between. The CDR3 protein is CASSFDPGRRTDTQYF. The CDR3 DNA reads TGTGCCAGCAGCTTCGACCCGGGACGGCGCACAGATACGCAGTATTTT.

The CDR3 nucleotides read TGTGCCAGCAGTTACGCTCGGACTAGCGGGGTATCCTACAATGAGCAGTTCTTC. It encodes CASSYARTSGVSYNEQFF. The chain combines TRBV6-5 with TRBJ2-1; 12 bases align to TRBD2. Losses at the gene ends were 2 bases for V and 1 base for J; bases not matched to a gene: 6. This CDR3 has 18 residues. Germline V lookup: CDR1 MNHEY, CDR2 SVGAGI.

There are many counts of this clonotype. The rearrangement joins TRBV29-1 to TRBJ2-3, with D maybe TRBD2 (6 bases). V gave up 3 bases and J gave up 6 bases, with 16 bases separating them. The CDR3 contains 14 residues. CDR1 SQVTM and CDR2 ANQGSEA come from the germline V gene. The CDR3 region is CSVEGQEGGDTQYF. The CDR3 DNA reads as TGCAGCGTTGAGGGGCAGGAGGGTGGCGATACGCAGTATTTT.

This sequence joins TRBV12-3 or TRBV12-4 and TRBJ2-3; 7 bases line up with TRBD2. The junction had 16 bases not matched to a gene; V was cut back by 6 bases and J by 1 base. This CDR3 contains 18 residues. CDR3 sequence reads: CASRDRTSRGLGTDTQYF. The CDR3 DNA reads TGTGCCAGCAGGGATAGGACTAGTCGGGGTTTGGGCACAGATACGCAGTATTTT.

This chain links TRBV20-1 with TRBJ2-5; a weak D match, TRBD2 (6 bases). Germline V CDR1 and CDR2: DFQATT, SNEGSKA (reference sequence). The CDR3 runs 15 residues. The V and J ends lost 0 bases and 2 bases respectively, with 13 bases between them. Here the CDR3 reads CSARERGARQETQYF. CDR3 sequence (DNA): TGCAGTGCTAGAGAGCGGGGTGCTAGACAAGAGACCCAGTACTTC.

The chain combines TRBV29-1 with TRBJ2-7; possibly TRBD1 or TRBD2 for D (5 bases each). The length of the CDR3 is 12 residues. V shed 3 bases and J shed 6 bases, with 12 bases lying between them. CDR1 is SQVTM and CDR2 is ANQGSEA in the germline V gene. The chain's CDR3 is CSVDRVRGEQYF. CDR3 bases: TGCAGCGTTGACAGGGTGAGGGGCGAGCAGTACTTC.

The table lists this clonotype with many counts. The CDR3 DNA reads TGTGCCAGCAGCTTGGGACAGTTCTCCTTAAACTATGGCTACACCTTC. Amino acid sequence: CASSLGQFSLNYGYTF. The rearrangement links TRBV5-5 to TRBJ1-2; D might be TRBD1 (5 bases). The germline CDR1 and CDR2 sequences are SGHKS and YYEKEE (reference sequence). The CDR3 loop spans 16 amino acids. The V end was cut by 0 bases, the J end by 2 bases, with 14 bases between. The full variable domain, with the rest looked up from reference TRBV5-5 and TRBJ1-2, is DAGVTQSPTHLIKTRGQQVTLRCSPISGHKSVSWYQQVLGQGPQFIFQYYEKEERGRGNFPDRFSARQFPNYSSELNVNALLLGDSALYLCASSLGQFSLNYGYTFGSGTRLTVV.

The table lists this clonotype with many counts. The chain has TRBV12-3 or TRBV12-4 and TRBJ2-7, with 14 bases lining up with TRBD2. The junction had 6 bases not matched to a gene; V was cut back by 5 bases and J by 6 bases. The CDR3 is made up of 15 amino acids. The CDR3: CASSGPGLAGVEQYF. CDR3 bases: TGTGCCAGCAGTGGACCGGGACTAGCGGGAGTCGAGCAGTACTTC.

The chain joins TRBV4-1 to TRBJ2-5, with unresolved D. The CDR3 extends over 13 amino acids. CDR1 is MGHRA and CDR2 is YSYEKL in the germline V gene. Trimming stripped 4 bases from V and 5 bases from J, with 11 bases between. The DNA of the CDR3 is TGCGCCAGCAGCCGCCCCTCGACGGAGACCCAGTACTTC. It translates to CASSRPSTETQYF.

This clonotype has more than one count but fewer than ten. The chain is built from TRBV11-2 and TRBJ2-1; D call uncertain. The germline CDR1 and CDR2 sequences are SGHAT and FQNNGV. Trimming removed 2 bases at V and 0 bases at J, with 8 bases between. The CDR3 sequence is 15 residues long. This chain's CDR3 is CASSLRQSSYNEQFF. The CDR3 DNA reads TGTGCCAGCAGCTTAAGGCAGAGCTCCTACAATGAGCAGTTCTTC.

This clonotype has a count of ten or more. This chain connects TRBV6-4 to TRBJ2-1; 11 positions agree with TRBD2. The J segment lost 12 bases and the V segment lost 6 bases, leaving 10 bases of the junction unmatched. Germline-derived CDR1 and CDR2 are MRHNA and SNTAGT. This CDR3 comprises 14 residues. For the CDR3, the DNA is TGTGCCAGCAGCCCCCTTACTAGCGGGAGTGGGCAGTTCTTC. It codes for CASSPLTSGSGQFF.

CDR3 amino acids: CASSGARAKNIQYF. DNA of the CDR3: TGTGCCAGCAGCGGTGCTAGAGCCAAAAACATTCAGTACTTC. The chain recombines TRBV9 with TRBJ2-4; D call uncertain. Looked up from germline, CDR1 is SGDLS and CDR2 is YYNGEE. The CDR3 length is 14 residues. V was trimmed by 3 bases and J by 0 bases, leaving 7 bases between them.

V is TRBV5-1 and J is TRBJ2-2; D unclear. V was cut by 6 bases and J by 4 bases, with 10 bases left in between. Germline CDR1 and CDR2: SGHRS and YFSETQ. The CDR3 loop spans 13 amino acids. CDR3 coding DNA: TGCGCCAGCAATCGACCTCCCACCGGGGAGCTGTTTTTT. Translation gives CASNRPPTGELFF.

This clonotype was recorded a few times. The chain is built from TRBV20-1 and TRBJ2-2; 12 bases are a match to TRBD2. The CDR3 runs to 16 residues. The junction had 7 bases not matched to a gene; V was cut back by 1 base and J by 7 bases. Germline V gives CDR1 DFQATT, CDR2 SNEGSKA (reference sequence). Here the CDR3 DNA reads TGCAGTGCTAGAGCCCTAGCGGGAGGGCCGGACGGGGAGCTGTTTTTT. Amino acids: CSARALAGGPDGELFF.

This clonotype was counted many times. The chain is built from TRBV5-1 and TRBJ2-7; D may be TRBD1 (6 bases). Trimming pared 5 bases from V and 2 bases from J, leaving 14 bases between. CDR1 SGHRS and CDR2 YFSETQ come from the germline V gene. The CDR3 length is 14 residues. The CDR3 nucleotides read TGCGCCAGCAGTTCGAGACAGGTACCCTACGAGCAGTACTTC. This encodes CASSSRQVPYEQYF.

The chain carries TRBV5-1 and TRBJ2-5; D unresolved. Per the germline V gene, CDR1 is SGHRS and CDR2 is YFSETQ. The germline V and J ends were trimmed by 0 bases and 5 bases, with 14 bases remaining between them. This CDR3 has 15 amino acids. CDR3 amino acids: CASSLVGSVDETQYF. The DNA for the CDR3 is TGCGCCAGCAGCTTGGTCGGATCAGTGGACGAGACCCAGTACTTC.

This clonotype occurred a few times. The chain combines TRBV19 with TRBJ2-1, with TRBD1 matching 8 bases. Germline V gene sequence: CDR1 LNHDA, CDR2 SQIVND (reference sequence). V was pared by 0 bases and J by 8 bases, with 18 bases of the junction left unmatched. This CDR3 has 19 amino acids. The CDR3 sequence: CASSIDGNGAGGFGDEQFF. The CDR3 DNA follows: TGTGCCAGTAGTATAGATGGGAATGGGGCAGGGGGCTTTGGCGATGAGCAGTTCTTC.

The chain has TRBV3-1 and TRBJ2-1; 16 bases match TRBD2. Germline V gives CDR1 LGHDT, CDR2 YNNKEL (reference sequence). The CDR3 has 17 amino acids. V was pared by 8 bases and J by 8 bases, with 12 bases of the junction left unmatched. This CDR3 reads CASCPGLAGGPIHEQFF. CDR3 nucleotides: TGTGCCAGCTGCCCGGGACTAGCGGGAGGGCCAATTCATGAGCAGTTCTTC.

This clonotype was seen many times. The chain has TRBV7-8 and TRBJ2-3, with D tentatively TRBD2 (5 bases). CDR3 length: 14 residues. Trimming left V 3 bases short and J 6 bases short, with 13 bases between. CDR1 is SGHVS, CDR2 FQNEAQ, per germline. CDR3 bases: TGTGCCAGCAGCTTGGACCTACTAGAGGATACGCAGTATTTT. Its translation is CASSLDLLEDTQYF.

This clonotype was detected only a few times. V and J are TRBV12-3 or TRBV12-4 and TRBJ2-5; no clear D. Trimming removed 7 bases from V and 6 bases from J, with 18 bases in between. The CDR3 consists of 14 residues. In DNA, the CDR3 is TGTGCCAGCACTCAAATTGGTGGGCTGAAGACCCAGTACTTC. It specifies CASTQIGGLKTQYF.

This clonotype was seen many times. V gene TRBV12-3 or TRBV12-4 combines with J gene TRBJ1-2; TRBD1 is a possible D gene (6 bases). V was clipped by 3 bases and J by 6 bases, with 11 bases between them. This CDR3 has 13 amino acids. CDR3 region: CASSFRGPHGYTF. In DNA, the CDR3 is TGTGCCAGCAGTTTTCGGGGGCCTCATGGCTACACCTTC.